Given below is one T cell receptor beta chain in context. These data are taken from a study of blood T cell repertoires in COVID-19. Study-level background: The samples span acute and convalescent COVID-19 from the United States, Italy and Spain. T cells, B-cell-depleted T cells, or PBMCs provided the cDNA or gDNA that served as material.

In the original processing: Reference gene primer amplification yielded estimated nucleated cell counts. Method: immunoSEQ multiplex PCR; TCRdb's copy keeps in-frame clones and lacks some. Clone size and the V and J calls come from that table; the DNA yielded D and trimming. Of a few hundred thousand clones listed, around 88% are singletons. The germline V gene encodes CDR1 SGHRS and CDR2 YFSETQ. The CDR3 extends over 13 amino acids. The V end was cut by 3 bases, the J end by 6 bases, with 9 bases between. The origin of this receptor is a man between 25 and 39 years old with acute or convalescent COVID-19. V gene TRBV5-1 combines with J gene TRBJ2-2; D gene uncertain. The source material was peripheral blood. CDR3: CASSSMASGELFF. CDR3 nucleotides: TGCGCCAGCAGCTCAATGGCCTCCGGGGAGCTGTTTTTT.